This TCR beta chain was identified in a study of blood T cell repertoires in COVID-19. In the study overall: The United States, Italy and Spain provided the acute and convalescent COVID-19 samples.

V was pared by 1 base and J by 4 bases, with 14 bases between. This CDR3 has 15 residues. Germline assignment: CDR1 SEHNR and CDR2 FQNEAQ (reference sequence). The authors' processing: Amplification from reference gene primers served as the basis for estimated nucleated cell counts. Here immunoSEQ multiplex PCR was the method, and the copy in TCRdb shows in-frame clones only, minus some. V, J and clone size were drawn from that table, and D and trimming were deduced from the DNA. The data contain 300,000 to 400,000 clones, 87% of them singletons. In this sample, this clone turned up once. The receptor was derived from a man aged 50 to 60 with active or convalescent COVID-19. The rearrangement joins TRBV7-9 to TRBJ2-7, with D possibly TRBD1 on 6 matching bases. Sequencing was carried out using peripheral blood. The CDR3 DNA sequence: TGTGCCAGCAGCTTAGGGCAGCAGGGGACATACGAGCAGTACTTC. It codes for CASSLGQQGTYEQYF.